The rows below give T cell receptor beta chains drawn from one sample of a study of blood T cell repertoires in COVID-19. The assay was immunoSEQ multiplex PCR, and TCRdb's table has in-frame clones only and misses some. The sample consists of roughly 100,000 clones, around 78% of them appearing once. The sample comprised peripheral blood. All receptors derive from an elderly man with COVID-19, enrolled during active disease. Each CDR3 is given with its conserved first and last residue. A D gene is named only where the DNA matches it firmly. Not every row has a clone size; where given, it reads once, few, many or a size class.

d_gene: TRBD1
v_gene: TRBV28
j_gene: TRBJ1-1
abundance: once
CDR3nt: TGTGCCAGCAGTTCCCCAGGGGGGCCCCCAGGAGCTTTCTTT
CDR3aa: CASSSPGGPPGAFF

d_gene: -
v_gene: TRBV11-2
j_gene: TRBJ1-6
abundance: -
CDR3nt: TGTGCCAGCAGCTTAAATCCCTTACTACCAAATTCACCCCTCCACTTT
CDR3aa: CASSLNPLLPNSPLHF

d_gene: -
v_gene: TRBV28
j_gene: TRBJ1-5
abundance: -
CDR3nt: TGTGCCAGCAGTCGGGGGTTAGGGCAGCCCCAGCATTTT
CDR3aa: CASSRGLGQPQHF

d_gene: TRBD2
v_gene: TRBV6-2/TRBV6-3
j_gene: TRBJ2-3
abundance: -
CDR3nt: TGTGCCAGCAGTTACTCAGGGGCGGGAGTAACAGATACGCAGTATTTT
CDR3aa: CASSYSGAGVTDTQYF

d_gene: -
v_gene: TRBV5-6
j_gene: TRBJ1-5
abundance: -
CDR3nt: TGTGCCAGCAGCTTCAGAGGATTGGGTCAGCCCCAGCATTTT
CDR3aa: CASSFRGLGQPQHF

d_gene: TRBD1
v_gene: TRBV5-1
j_gene: TRBJ1-5
abundance: -
CDR3nt: TGCGCCAGCAGCTTGCAGGGGGCTAGCAATCAGCCCCAGCATTTT
CDR3aa: CASSLQGASNQPQHF

d_gene: -
v_gene: TRBV11-1
j_gene: TRBJ2-5
abundance: -
CDR3nt: TGTGCCAGCAGCTTCGGTTCCTGGGAGACCCAGTACTTC
CDR3aa: CASSFGSWETQYF

d_gene: -
v_gene: TRBV15
j_gene: TRBJ1-5
abundance: once
CDR3nt: TGTGCCACCAGCAGAGATGGGGGGAATCAGCCCCAGCATTTT
CDR3aa: CATSRDGGNQPQHF

d_gene: TRBD2
v_gene: TRBV28
j_gene: TRBJ2-1
abundance: -
CDR3nt: TGTGCCAGCTCCTCAATACCGTCGATTAGCGGGGGACTGAATCTTTACAATGAGCAGTTCTTC
CDR3aa: CASSSIPSISGGLNLYNEQFF

d_gene: TRBD1
v_gene: TRBV11-2
j_gene: TRBJ1-1
abundance: -
CDR3nt: TGTGCCAGCAGCTCTCGACAGGGGTACACTGAAGCTTTCTTT
CDR3aa: CASSSRQGYTEAFF

d_gene: -
v_gene: TRBV7-8
j_gene: TRBJ2-1
abundance: -
CDR3nt: TGTGCCAGCAGCCAAGATAGTAGCAATGAGCAGTTCTTC
CDR3aa: CASSQDSSNEQFF

d_gene: -
v_gene: TRBV7-8
j_gene: TRBJ2-7
abundance: -
CDR3nt: TGTGCCAGCAGTCCCCCTTTGAGGCTAGCAGACAATTCCTACGAGCAGTACTTC
CDR3aa: CASSPPLRLADNSYEQYF

d_gene: TRBD2
v_gene: TRBV18
j_gene: TRBJ2-4
abundance: -
CDR3nt: TGTGCCAGCTCACCAGGGCTAGCGGTTCTAGAGTTGGAAAACATTCAGTACTTC
CDR3aa: CASSPGLAVLELENIQYF

d_gene: -
v_gene: TRBV11-2
j_gene: TRBJ2-1
abundance: -
CDR3nt: TGTGCCAGCGGCGTAGGGGACACCTTCGGGAATGAGCAGTTCTTC
CDR3aa: CASGVGDTFGNEQFF

d_gene: -
v_gene: TRBV10-3
j_gene: TRBJ1-1
abundance: -
CDR3nt: TGTGCCATCAGGGACATCGGGTGGGCCTGGGCTTTCTTT
CDR3aa: CAIRDIGWAWAFF

d_gene: TRBD1
v_gene: TRBV3-1/TRBV3-2
j_gene: TRBJ2-7
abundance: -
CDR3nt: TGTGCCAGCAGCCAAGCCCCGGCCCCGAGACAGGGTAACGAGCAGTACTTC
CDR3aa: CASSQAPAPRQGNEQYF

d_gene: TRBD1
v_gene: TRBV4-3
j_gene: TRBJ1-3
abundance: -
CDR3nt: TGCGCCAGCAGCCAAGAATACAGGGGGCGGTTATTGAACGATGGAAACACCATATATTTT
CDR3aa: CASSQEYRGRLLNDGNTIYF

d_gene: -
v_gene: TRBV9
j_gene: TRBJ2-2
abundance: -
CDR3nt: TGTGCCAGCAGCGTAGGGGACACCTACACCGGGGAGCTGTTTTTT
CDR3aa: CASSVGDTYTGELFF

d_gene: -
v_gene: TRBV11-2
j_gene: TRBJ1-2
abundance: -
CDR3nt: TGTGCCAGCAGCTTAGAGGCAGGGGCTTGGTATGGCTACACCTTC
CDR3aa: CASSLEAGAWYGYTF

d_gene: TRBD1
v_gene: TRBV2
j_gene: TRBJ1-4
abundance: -
CDR3nt: TGTGCCAGCAGTCGGGACAGGGGAAGAGAAAAACTGTTTTTT
CDR3aa: CASSRDRGREKLFF

d_gene: -
v_gene: TRBV2
j_gene: TRBJ1-4
abundance: -
CDR3nt: TGTGCCAGCAGCCCTGATAGTGAAAAACTGTTTTTT
CDR3aa: CASSPDSEKLFF

d_gene: -
v_gene: TRBV7-9
j_gene: TRBJ2-7
abundance: -
CDR3nt: TGTGCCAGCGGCTATCATCACGAGCAGTACTTC
CDR3aa: CASGYHHEQYF

d_gene: TRBD1
v_gene: TRBV27
j_gene: TRBJ1-4
abundance: -
CDR3nt: TGTGCCAGCAGTTTATGGTTGGACAGGGGGCATGAAAAACTGTTTTTT
CDR3aa: CASSLWLDRGHEKLFF

d_gene: -
v_gene: TRBV30
j_gene: TRBJ2-1
abundance: -
CDR3nt: TGTGCCTGCCGGTCTCGGAATGAGCAGTTCTTC
CDR3aa: CACRSRNEQFF

d_gene: TRBD1
v_gene: TRBV5-4
j_gene: TRBJ1-1
abundance: -
CDR3nt: TGTGCCAGCAGACTTAAAACAGGGGGCTGGGACACTGAAGCTTTCTTT
CDR3aa: CASRLKTGGWDTEAFF

d_gene: -
v_gene: TRBV7-2
j_gene: TRBJ1-5
abundance: -
CDR3nt: TGTGCCAGCAGCCTGACAGGTAGCCGGGAGCCCCAGCATTTT
CDR3aa: CASSLTGSREPQHF

d_gene: TRBD2
v_gene: TRBV4-1
j_gene: TRBJ2-3
abundance: -
CDR3nt: TGCGCCAGCAGCCTACTAGCGGGAGGCAACACAGATACGCAGTATTTT
CDR3aa: CASSLLAGGNTDTQYF

d_gene: TRBD1
v_gene: TRBV7-2
j_gene: TRBJ2-2
abundance: -
CDR3nt: TGTGCCAGCAGCTTCTTCGGACAGGGCACCGGGGAGCTGTTTTTT
CDR3aa: CASSFFGQGTGELFF

d_gene: TRBD1
v_gene: TRBV6-6
j_gene: TRBJ1-3
abundance: -
CDR3nt: TGTGCCAGCAGTCCTCAGGGGGCCGGAAACACCATATATTTT
CDR3aa: CASSPQGAGNTIYF

d_gene: TRBD1
v_gene: TRBV27
j_gene: TRBJ2-7
abundance: -
CDR3nt: TGTGCCAGCAGTTCCCCCCAGACAGGGAGCTACGAGCAGTACTTC
CDR3aa: CASSSPQTGSYEQYF

d_gene: TRBD2
v_gene: TRBV4-3
j_gene: TRBJ2-2
abundance: once
CDR3nt: TGCGCCAGCAGCCAGGGACTAGCCGATAACACCGGGGAGCTGTTTTTT
CDR3aa: CASSQGLADNTGELFF

d_gene: -
v_gene: TRBV21-1
j_gene: TRBJ2-7
abundance: -
CDR3nt: TGTGCCAGCAGCAAAGCGGACGGCGGGGGGCGTTACTACGAGCAGTACTTC
CDR3aa: CASSKADGGGRYYEQYF

d_gene: -
v_gene: TRBV15
j_gene: TRBJ1-3
abundance: -
CDR3nt: TGTGCCACCAGCTTCCAGGGCGGAAACACCATATATTTT
CDR3aa: CATSFQGGNTIYF

d_gene: -
v_gene: TRBV4-3
j_gene: TRBJ2-2
abundance: -
CDR3nt: TGCGCCAGCGAAGGGGGCACCGGGGAGCTGTTTTTT
CDR3aa: CASEGGTGELFF

d_gene: -
v_gene: TRBV12-3/TRBV12-4
j_gene: TRBJ2-7
abundance: -
CDR3nt: TGTGCCAGCAAATTGACACATACCTACGAGCAGTACTTC
CDR3aa: CASKLTHTYEQYF

d_gene: -
v_gene: TRBV6-5
j_gene: TRBJ2-1
abundance: -
CDR3nt: TGTGCCAGCAGGGCCTTCGGACAGCGTACCAATGAGCAGTTCTTC
CDR3aa: CASRAFGQRTNEQFF

d_gene: -
v_gene: TRBV5-1
j_gene: TRBJ1-1
abundance: -
CDR3nt: TGCGCCAGCAGCTTGGTACCGACAGCCGAATCGAACACTGAAGCTTTCTTT
CDR3aa: CASSLVPTAESNTEAFF

d_gene: TRBD2
v_gene: TRBV7-9
j_gene: TRBJ2-3
abundance: -
CDR3nt: TGTGCCAGCAGACTTACTAGCGGGGGGGCAGATACGCAGTATTTT
CDR3aa: CASRLTSGGADTQYF

d_gene: TRBD1
v_gene: TRBV29-1
j_gene: TRBJ2-5
abundance: -
CDR3nt: TGCAGCGTTCAAGCGACAGGGTTGGGAGAGACCCAGTACTTC
CDR3aa: CSVQATGLGETQYF

d_gene: TRBD2
v_gene: TRBV30
j_gene: TRBJ2-1
abundance: -
CDR3nt: TGTGCCTGGGTAGCGGGAGGGCCTTACAATGAGCAGTTCTTC
CDR3aa: CAWVAGGPYNEQFF

d_gene: TRBD1
v_gene: TRBV18
j_gene: TRBJ2-7
abundance: once
CDR3nt: TGTGCCAGCTCACCCGGACTCGTCCCGGGACAGGGCTCCTACGAGCAGTACTTC
CDR3aa: CASSPGLVPGQGSYEQYF

d_gene: -
v_gene: TRBV2
j_gene: TRBJ2-7
abundance: few
CDR3nt: TGTGCGGCCGGGGTCGAGCAGTACTTC
CDR3aa: CAAGVEQYF

d_gene: TRBD2
v_gene: TRBV28
j_gene: TRBJ2-7
abundance: -
CDR3nt: TGTGCCAGCAGTTTCGGACTAGCGGGAGCGGGCTACGAGCAGTACTTC
CDR3aa: CASSFGLAGAGYEQYF

d_gene: -
v_gene: TRBV19
j_gene: TRBJ2-1
abundance: few
CDR3nt: TGTGCTTCCTCTGGGGGGAACAACTGGGGTGAGCAGTTCTTC
CDR3aa: CASSGGNNWGEQFF